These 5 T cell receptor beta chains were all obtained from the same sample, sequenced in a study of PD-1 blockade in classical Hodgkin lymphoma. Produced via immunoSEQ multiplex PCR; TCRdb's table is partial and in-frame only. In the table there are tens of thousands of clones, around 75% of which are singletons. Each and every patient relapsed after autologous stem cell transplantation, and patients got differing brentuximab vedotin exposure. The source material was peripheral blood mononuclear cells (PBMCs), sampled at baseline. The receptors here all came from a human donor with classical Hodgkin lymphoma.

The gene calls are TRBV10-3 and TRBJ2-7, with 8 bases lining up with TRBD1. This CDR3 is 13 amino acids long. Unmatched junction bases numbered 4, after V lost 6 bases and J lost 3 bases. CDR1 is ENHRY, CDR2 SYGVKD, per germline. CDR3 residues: CAIRDRVNYEQYF. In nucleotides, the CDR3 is TGTGCCATCAGGGACAGGGTGAACTACGAGCAGTACTTC.

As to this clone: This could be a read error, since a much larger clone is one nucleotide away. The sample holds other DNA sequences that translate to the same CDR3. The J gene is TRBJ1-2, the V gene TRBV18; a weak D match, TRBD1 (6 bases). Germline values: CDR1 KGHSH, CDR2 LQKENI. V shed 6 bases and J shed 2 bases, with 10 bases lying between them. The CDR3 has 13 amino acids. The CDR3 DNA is TGTGCCAGCTCCTCAGGACAGAACTATGGCTACACCTTC. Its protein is CASSSGQNYGYTF. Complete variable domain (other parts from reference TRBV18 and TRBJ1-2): NAGVMQNPRHLVRRRGQEARLRCSPMKGHSHVYWYRQLPEEGLKFMVYLQKENIIDESGMPKERFSAEFPKEGPSILRIQQVVRGDSAAYFCASSSGQNYGYTFGSGTRLTVV.

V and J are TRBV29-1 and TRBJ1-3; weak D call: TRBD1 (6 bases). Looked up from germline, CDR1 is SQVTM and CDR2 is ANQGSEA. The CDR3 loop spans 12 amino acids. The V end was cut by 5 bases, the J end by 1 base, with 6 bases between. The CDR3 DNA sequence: TGCAGCGTTCAGGGGTCTGGAAACACCATATATTTT. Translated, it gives CSVQGSGNTIYF.

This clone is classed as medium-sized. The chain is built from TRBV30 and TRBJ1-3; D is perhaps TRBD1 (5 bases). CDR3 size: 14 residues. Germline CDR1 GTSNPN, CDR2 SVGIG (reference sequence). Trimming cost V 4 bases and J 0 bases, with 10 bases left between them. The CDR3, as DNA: TGTGCCTGGAATGGGGCCTACTCTGGAAACACCATATATTTT. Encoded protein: CAWNGAYSGNTIYF.

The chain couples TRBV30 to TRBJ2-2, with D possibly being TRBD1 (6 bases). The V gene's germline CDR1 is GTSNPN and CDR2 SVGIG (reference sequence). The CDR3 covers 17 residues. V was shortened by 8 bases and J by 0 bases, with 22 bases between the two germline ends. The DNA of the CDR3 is TGTGCCGGTAAATCCAATCTGGGGGACACGAACACCGGGGAGCTGTTTTTT. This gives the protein CAGKSNLGDTNTGELFF.